A single sample gave rise to the 22 T cell receptor beta chains below, sequenced in a study of response to subunit inactivated influenza vaccine. TCRdb redid the calling of the RT-PCR reads with MiXCR, one entry per CDR3 protein. The profile shows around 790,000 distinct CDR3 sequences, about 20% of them singletons. The sequenced sample was PBMCs from blood, obtained 4 to 6 days after vaccination. The receptors originated from a man aged 50-60 years who received an inactivated influenza vaccine.

This clonotype was detected only a few times. The V and J genes are TRBV20-1 and TRBJ2-4; D perhaps matches TRBD2 (6 bases). The CDR3 is made up of 17 amino acids. Germline assignment: CDR1 DFQATT and CDR2 SNEGSKA (reference sequence). Trimming took off 6 bases at V and 0 bases at J, with 21 bases between the two ends. The CDR3 here is CSASGGMLVIAKNIQYF. The CDR3 nucleotides are TGCAGTGCAAGTGGGGGGATGCTAGTTATAGCCAAAAACATTCAGTACTTC.

The genes are TRBV30 and TRBJ2-5, with TRBD2 matching over 13 bases. Germline loops: CDR1 GTSNPN, CDR2 SVGIG (reference sequence). This CDR3 is 16 amino acids long. The trim removed 1 base at V and 4 bases at J, leaving 6 bases unmatched. DNA for the CDR3: TGTGCCTGGAGTGGGACTAGCGGGGGAATAGGAGAGACCCAGTACTTC. Amino acid sequence: CAWSGTSGGIGETQYF.

This clonotype has only a few counts. The gene calls are TRBV4-3 and TRBJ2-3, with 11 bases matching TRBD2. The V segment lost 5 bases and the J segment 5 bases; nucleotides outside the gene matches: 6. CDR1 and CDR2 from the germline V gene are LGHNA and YSLEER. The CDR3 is 15 amino acids. The CDR3 DNA reads as TGCGCCAGCAGCAAACTAGCGGGGGTGGTAGATACGCAGTATTTT. Amino acid sequence: CASSKLAGVVDTQYF.

This clonotype appeared a few times. The rearrangement joins TRBV6-6 to TRBJ2-7; 8 bases are a match to TRBD1. After removal of 5 bases from V and 6 bases from J, the junction contained 6 bases not matched to a gene. The CDR3 loop spans 13 amino acids. The germline gives CDR1 MNHNY, CDR2 SVGAGI (reference sequence). As DNA, the CDR3 is TGTGCCAGCAGTCACAGGGGGGCCCTCGAGCAGTACTTC. Its protein product is CASSHRGALEQYF.

Turning to this clonotype: A single base separates this from a much larger clone, so it may be a read error. This chain joins TRBV29-1 and TRBJ2-2; D gene uncertain. Germline V lookup: CDR1 SQVTM, CDR2 ANQGSEA. This CDR3 spans 11 amino acids. Trimming stripped 4 bases from V and 4 bases from J, with 4 bases between. CDR3 nucleotide sequence: TGCAGCGTTGGGTTCACCGGGGAGCTGTTTTTT. Amino acids: CSVGFTGELFF.

This clonotype has just a few counts. The chain carries TRBV21-1 and TRBJ1-1; the table's D gene call, TRBD1, was not cross checked with the DNA. TRBV21-1 is a listed pseudogene. The length of the CDR3 is 17 residues. The CDR3 spells CASSKFAGQGANTEAFF. The CDR3 DNA reads TGTGCCAGCAGCAAATTCGCGGGACAGGGGGCGAACACTGAAGCTTTCTTT.

This clonotype was seen a few times. The chain carries TRBV6-1 and TRBJ2-3, with D unclear. V lost 7 bases, J lost 0 bases, and 11 bases lay in between. The CDR3 is 14 amino acids. From germline, CDR1 is MNHNS and CDR2 SASEGT. The CDR3 loop reads CASTPVGSTDTQYF. CDR3 nucleotide sequence: TGTGCCAGCACCCCCGTCGGAAGCACAGATACGCAGTATTTT.

The CDR3 coding sequence is TGCAGCGTTGTGTTGTCTTCCGGGAGGGCCGGGTCCCAGTACTTC. It yields the protein CSVVLSSGRAGSQYF. The rearrangement uses TRBV29-1 and TRBJ2-5; 8 nucleotides agree with TRBD2. V was pared by 4 bases and J by 9 bases, with 16 bases of the junction left unmatched. The CDR3 length is 15 residues. In germline, CDR1 is SQVTM, CDR2 ANQGSEA.

This clonotype was observed a single time. V is TRBV6-6 and J is TRBJ2-3; no clear D. CDR1 and CDR2 from the germline V gene are MNHNY and SVGAGI (reference sequence). CDR3 length: 13 residues. Deletions cut 6 bases from V and 0 bases from J, with 7 bases between. CDR3 sequence reads: CASRGESTDTQYF. Here the CDR3 DNA reads TGTGCCAGCAGGGGCGAGAGCACAGATACGCAGTATTTT.

The chain is built from TRBV4-1 and TRBJ2-2; D is uncertain. V lost 2 bases to trimming and J lost 7 bases, with 5 bases between them. The CDR3 has 12 amino acids. The V gene's germline CDR1 is MGHRA and CDR2 YSYEKL. The CDR3 region is CASSQFDGELFF. CDR3 nucleotides: TGCGCCAGCAGCCAATTTGACGGGGAGCTGTTTTTT.

This chain uses TRBV6-1 with TRBJ2-7; D is possibly TRBD2 (6 bases). V shed 7 bases and J shed 3 bases, with 16 bases lying between them. From germline, CDR1 is MNHNS and CDR2 SASEGT. The CDR3 extends over 14 amino acids. The CDR3 protein is CASKSAAGSYEQYF. Written as DNA, the CDR3 is TGTGCCAGCAAATCGGCGGCGGGGAGCTACGAGCAGTACTTC.

Ten or more counts support this clonotype. The chain combines TRBV20-1 with TRBJ1-2; 9 bases are a match to TRBD1. CDR1 and CDR2 from the germline V gene are DFQATT and SNEGSKA (reference sequence). CDR3 length: 18 amino acids. Trimming took 1 base from V and 2 from J; bases not matched to a gene: 14. This CDR3 reads CSARGLWGQGRRNYGYTF. The CDR3 coding sequence is TGCAGTGCTAGAGGGTTATGGGGACAGGGAAGGAGGAACTATGGCTACACCTTC.

The chain is built from TRBV20-1 and TRBJ2-7, with TRBD2 identical over 9 bases. The CDR3 runs to 14 residues. Germline assignment: CDR1 DFQATT and CDR2 SNEGSKA (reference sequence). V shed 5 bases, J shed 0 bases, and the junction held 5 bases outside the gene matches. CDR3 sequence (DNA): TGCAGTGCTTTTCCGACTAGCGGCTCCTACGAGCAGTACTTC. Translating it yields CSAFPTSGSYEQYF.

This rearrangement joins TRBV12-3 or TRBV12-4 to TRBJ1-6, with D unresolved. Trimming pared 1 base from V and 8 bases from J, leaving 12 bases between. This CDR3 contains 15 residues. CDR3 in amino acids: CASSLVGPSHSPLHF. The DNA of the CDR3 is TGTGCCAGCAGTTTAGTCGGTCCCTCGCATTCACCCCTCCACTTT.

The chain joins TRBV5-1 to TRBJ2-1; TRBD2 aligns across 8 bases. The ends lost 0 bases at V and 5 bases at J; junction bases unmatched: 10. CDR1 is SGHRS and CDR2 is YFSETQ in the germline V gene. This CDR3 has 17 amino acids. CDR3 amino acids: CASSLAPLAGGHNEQFF. Here the CDR3 DNA reads TGCGCCAGCAGCTTGGCCCCTCTAGCGGGCGGACACAATGAGCAGTTCTTC.

This clonotype was picked up many times. This chain connects TRBV5-1 to TRBJ2-7, with 11 positions matching TRBD1. The CDR3 loop spans 14 amino acids. V lost 3 bases to trimming and J lost 3 bases; unmatched junction nucleotides: 2. CDR1 and CDR2 (germline): SGHRS, YFSETQ. The CDR3 DNA sequence: TGCGCCAGCAGCTGGGGGACAGGGGGCTACGAGCAGTACTTC. It translates to CASSWGTGGYEQYF.

The V call is TRBV12-3 or TRBV12-4, the J call TRBJ2-2, with D maybe TRBD2 (6 bases). The germline V and J ends were trimmed by 5 bases and 7 bases, with 14 bases remaining between them. The CDR3 is made up of 14 amino acids. CDR3 residues: CASSLYRRGGELFF. DNA for the CDR3: TGTGCCAGCAGTCTCTACCGGAGGGGCGGGGAGCTGTTTTTT.

The chain uses TRBV7-2 and TRBJ2-7; D gene unclear. V lost 5 bases and J lost 6, with 11 bases in between. Per the germline V gene, CDR1 is SGHTA and CDR2 is FQGNSA. This CDR3 has 12 residues. The CDR3 DNA reads as TGTGCCAGCAGCGCTCCACCCGGCGAGCAGTACTTC. It translates to CASSAPPGEQYF. The complete variable domain, with remaining parts taken from reference TRBV7-2 and TRBJ2-7, reads GAGVSQSPSNKVTEKGKDVELRCDPISGHTALYWYRQSLGQGLEFLIYFQGNSAPDKSGLPSDRFSAERTGGSVSTLTIQRTQQEDSAVYLCASSAPPGEQYFGPGTRLTVT.

The gene calls are TRBV15 and TRBJ2-1, with 11 bases aligning to TRBD2. With V trimmed by 0 bases and J by 4 bases, 17 bases remained unmatched. This CDR3 region has 21 residues. CDR1 is LNHNV, CDR2 YYDKDF, per germline (reference sequence). The CDR3 nucleotides read TGTGCCACCAGCAGAGATCGTACTAGCGGGGGAAAAAGAAGCCTTTACAATGAGCAGTTCTTC. It translates to CATSRDRTSGGKRSLYNEQFF.

The rearrangement links TRBV5-1 to TRBJ1-4; D is possibly TRBD1 (6 bases). CDR1 and CDR2 from the germline V gene are SGHRS and YFSETQ. V lost 4 bases, J lost 0 bases, and 13 bases lay in between. There are 16 residues in the CDR3. CDR3 nucleotide sequence: TGCGCCAGCAGCGCCGGGACACCTGCAACTAATGAAAAACTGTTTTTT. Its protein product is CASSAGTPATNEKLFF.

This clonotype was observed a few times. The chain links TRBV30 to TRBJ1-3, with D possibly being TRBD1 (5 bases). Germline assignment: CDR1 GTSNPN and CDR2 SVGIG (reference sequence). The CDR3 runs to 11 residues. V was clipped by 0 bases and J by 8 bases, with 5 bases between them. The CDR3 DNA reads as TGTGCCTGGAGTGTGGGGGACACCATATATTTT. Its protein product is CAWSVGDTIYF.

The rearrangement joins TRBV6-2 or TRBV6-3 to TRBJ1-1; possibly TRBD1 for D (5 bases). The V gene's germline CDR1 is MNHEY and CDR2 SVGEGT. Trimming cost V 6 bases and J 3 bases, with 17 bases left between them. The CDR3 is 15 amino acids. CDR3 sequence: CASSRAGPMDTEAFF. The DNA of the CDR3 is TGTGCCAGCAGCCGCGCGGGACCTATGGACACTGAAGCTTTCTTT.